This T cell receptor beta chain was identified during a study of cytomegalovirus exposure and HLA in healthy donors. CDR1 and CDR2 (germline): MDHEN, SYDVKM. CDR3 size: 18 residues. V lost 7 bases and J lost 4, with 29 bases in between. PCR primers comprised 60 Vbeta and 13 Jbeta primers. Libraries were prepared by immunoSEQ multiplex PCR; TCRdb keeps only in-frame clonotypes and omits some of them. This table has approximately 140,000 clones, around 78% appearing once. Input material: PBMCs. This receptor was identified in a young woman in good health and CMV-seronegative. The genes are TRBV28 and TRBJ2-7; perhaps TRBD2 as D (7 bases). CDR3 in DNA: TGTGCCAGCATCCCTCACGGGGGGTTAAGTACAGGGTCATACGAGCAGTACGTC. This sequence encodes CASIPHGGLSTGSYEQYV.